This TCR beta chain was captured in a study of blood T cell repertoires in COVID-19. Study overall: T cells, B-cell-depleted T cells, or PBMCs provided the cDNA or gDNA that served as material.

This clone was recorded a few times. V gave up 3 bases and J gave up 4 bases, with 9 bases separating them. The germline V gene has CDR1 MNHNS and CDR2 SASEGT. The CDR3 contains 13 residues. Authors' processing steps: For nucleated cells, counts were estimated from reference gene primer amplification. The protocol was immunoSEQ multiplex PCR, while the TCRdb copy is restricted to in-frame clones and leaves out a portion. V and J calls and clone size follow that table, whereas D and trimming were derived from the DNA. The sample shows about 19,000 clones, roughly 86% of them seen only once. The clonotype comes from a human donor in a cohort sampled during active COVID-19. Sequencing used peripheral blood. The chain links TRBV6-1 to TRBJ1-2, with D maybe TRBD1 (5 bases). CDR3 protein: CASSDNRIYGYTF. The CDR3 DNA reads TGTGCCAGCAGTGACAACAGGATCTATGGCTACACCTTC.